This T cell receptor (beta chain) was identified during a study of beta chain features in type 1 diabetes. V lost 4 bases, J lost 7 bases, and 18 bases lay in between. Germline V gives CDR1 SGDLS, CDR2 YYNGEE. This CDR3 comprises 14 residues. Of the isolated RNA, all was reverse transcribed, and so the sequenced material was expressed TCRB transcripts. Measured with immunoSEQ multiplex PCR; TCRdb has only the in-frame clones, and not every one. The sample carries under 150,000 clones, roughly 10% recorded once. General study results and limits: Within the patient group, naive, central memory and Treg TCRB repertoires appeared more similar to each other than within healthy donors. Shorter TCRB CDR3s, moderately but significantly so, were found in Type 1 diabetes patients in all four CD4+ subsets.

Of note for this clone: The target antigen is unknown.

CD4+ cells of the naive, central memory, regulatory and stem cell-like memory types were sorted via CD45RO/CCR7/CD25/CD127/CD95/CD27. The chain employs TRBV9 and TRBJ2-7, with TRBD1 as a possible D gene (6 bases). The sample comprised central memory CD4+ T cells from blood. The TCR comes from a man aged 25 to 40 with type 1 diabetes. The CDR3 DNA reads TGTGCCAGCAGCCCCTCAGGGGCGGCTTGGGAGCAGTACTTC. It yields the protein CASSPSGAAWEQYF.